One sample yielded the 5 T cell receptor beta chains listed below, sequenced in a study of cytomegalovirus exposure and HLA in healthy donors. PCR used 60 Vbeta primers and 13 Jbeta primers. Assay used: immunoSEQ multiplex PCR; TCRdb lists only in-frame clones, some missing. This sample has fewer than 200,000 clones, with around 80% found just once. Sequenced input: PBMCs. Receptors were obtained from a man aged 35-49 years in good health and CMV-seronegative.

The CDR3 region has the DNA TGTGCAGTAGCTCAGGACAGGAGCAATCAGCCCCAGCATTTT. Encoded protein: CAVAQDRSNQPQHF. The chain carries TRBV7-2 and TRBJ1-5; 7 bases agree with TRBD1. Germline-derived CDR1 and CDR2 are SGHTA and FQGNSA. The CDR3 extends over 14 amino acids.

The CDR3 region has the DNA TGTGCCAGCAGTGACTCTCCGGGAGCAGGGTCCAATGAGCAGTTCTTC. It yields the protein CASSDSPGAGSNEQFF. V is TRBV6-4 and J is TRBJ2-1; D may be TRBD2 (6 bases). Per germline, CDR1 MRHNA and CDR2 SNTAGT. V lost 0 bases and J lost 6, with 15 bases in between. The CDR3 extends over 16 amino acids.

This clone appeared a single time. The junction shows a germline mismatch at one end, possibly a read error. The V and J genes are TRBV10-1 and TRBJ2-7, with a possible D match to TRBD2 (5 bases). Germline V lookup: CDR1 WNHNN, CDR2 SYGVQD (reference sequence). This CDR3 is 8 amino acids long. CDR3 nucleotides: TGCGCCAGCAGGGACTTGGGCTTC. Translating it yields CASRDLGF.

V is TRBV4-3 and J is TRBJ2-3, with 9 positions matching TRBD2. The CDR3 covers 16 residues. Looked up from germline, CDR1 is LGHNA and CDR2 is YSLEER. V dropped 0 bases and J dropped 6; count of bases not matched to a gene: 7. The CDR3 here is CASSQDSRGGHDTQYF. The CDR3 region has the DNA TGCGCCAGCAGCCAAGACTCGCGGGGGGGCCATGATACGCAGTATTTT.

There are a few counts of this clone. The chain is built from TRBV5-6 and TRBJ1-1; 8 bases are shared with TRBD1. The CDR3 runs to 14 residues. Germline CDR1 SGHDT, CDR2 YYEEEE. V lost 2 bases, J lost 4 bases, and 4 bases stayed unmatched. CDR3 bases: TGTGCCAGCAGCTTAAAGGACAGGGTCACTGAAGCTTTCTTT. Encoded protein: CASSLKDRVTEAFF.